These T cell receptor beta chains were read from a single sample in a study of shared clonotypes between healthy human individuals. Measured with immunoSEQ multiplex PCR; TCRdb has only the in-frame clones, and not every one. The repertoire holds about 2 million clones, with about 95% as singletons. Sequencing was done on a sample of naive CD8+ T cells sorted from blood. These receptors originate from a man aged 18 to 35 in good health. CDR3s leave out the opening cysteine and the closing phenylalanine or tryptophan.

j_call | v_call | cdr3_aa
TRBJ2-7 | TRBV7-8 | ASSFEAARPDEQY
TRBJ2-3 | TRBV14 | ASSQVLGTSGNTDTQY
TRBJ2-7 | TRBV27 | ASSSRLAENYEQY
TRBJ2-7 | TRBV6-5 | ASGLGALYEQY
TRBJ1-5 | TRBV19 | ASSISNQPQH
TRBJ2-7 | TRBV6-5 | ASSYSSSYEQY
TRBJ2-7 | TRBV6-1 | ASSHRDTYEQY
TRBJ1-5 | TRBV29-1 | SVGDSVNQPQH
TRBJ2-7 | TRBV11-3 | ASSSRGGYEQY
TRBJ1-2 | TRBV7-2 | ASSFAKGTPGDGYT
TRBJ2-3 | TRBV6-1 | ASSEWPSGGVTDTQY
TRBJ2-7 | TRBV7-6 | ASSQGQVYEQY
TRBJ1-4 | TRBV9 | ASSGGHTNEKLF
TRBJ2-3 | TRBV27 | ASSLTGTHGPDTQY
TRBJ2-7 | TRBV28 | ASTIGRQGFDYEQY
TRBJ1-5 | TRBV7-8 | ASSLGGWYSGQGDQPQH
TRBJ1-1 | TRBV7-2 | ASSLFGQGRTEAF
TRBJ2-5 | TRBV5-1 | ASSSRPLGDQETQY
TRBJ1-6 | TRBV6-1 | ASRLIVGSPLH
TRBJ2-6 | TRBV7-9 | ASSGPAGANVLT
TRBJ1-4 | TRBV2 | ASSAGGNEKLF
TRBJ1-4 | TRBV9 | ASSSREGPFEKLF
TRBJ2-7 | TRBV10-1 | ASSDGLTYEQY
TRBJ2-5 | TRBV5-6 | ASSLGPGDQETQY
TRBJ2-3 | TRBV25-1 | ASSEGPGTSGATDTQY
TRBJ2-1 | TRBV30 | AWSVPPAFGNYEQF
TRBJ1-2 | TRBV5-6 | ASSAWGQGAHGYT
TRBJ1-2 | TRBV4-1 | ASSQGGANYGYT
TRBJ1-6 | TRBV19 | ASSIFGQPSSPLH
TRBJ2-7 | TRBV6-4 | ASRPGQGHKYEQY
TRBJ2-7 | TRBV19 | ASSMKPSYEQY
TRBJ2-3 | TRBV7-8 | ASSLAGTVRTDTQY
TRBJ2-1 | TRBV6-1 | ASSSRQGVHHEQF
TRBJ1-2 | TRBV29-1 | SVEDRQAANYGYT
TRBJ1-1 | TRBV4-1 | ASSQDRGPTQNTEAF